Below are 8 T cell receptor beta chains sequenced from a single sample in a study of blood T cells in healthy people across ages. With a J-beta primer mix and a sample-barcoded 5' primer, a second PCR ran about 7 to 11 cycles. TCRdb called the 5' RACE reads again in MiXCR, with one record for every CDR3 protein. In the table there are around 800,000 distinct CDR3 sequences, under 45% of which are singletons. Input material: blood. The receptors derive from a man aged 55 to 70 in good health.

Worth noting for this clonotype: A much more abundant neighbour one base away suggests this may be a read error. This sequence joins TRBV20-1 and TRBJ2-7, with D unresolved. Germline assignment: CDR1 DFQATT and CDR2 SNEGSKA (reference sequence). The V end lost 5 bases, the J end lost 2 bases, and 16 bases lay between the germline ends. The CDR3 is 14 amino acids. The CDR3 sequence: CSAPPLYKAYEQYF. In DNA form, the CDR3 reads TGCAGTGCTCCCCCCCTTTACAAGGCCTACGAGCAGTACTTC.

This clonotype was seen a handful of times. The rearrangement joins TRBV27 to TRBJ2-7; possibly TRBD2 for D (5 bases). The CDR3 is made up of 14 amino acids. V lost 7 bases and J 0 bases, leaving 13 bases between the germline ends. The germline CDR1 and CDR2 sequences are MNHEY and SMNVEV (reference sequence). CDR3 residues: CASKNPRDSYEQYF. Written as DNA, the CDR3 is TGTGCCAGCAAAAACCCTCGGGACTCCTACGAGCAGTACTTC.

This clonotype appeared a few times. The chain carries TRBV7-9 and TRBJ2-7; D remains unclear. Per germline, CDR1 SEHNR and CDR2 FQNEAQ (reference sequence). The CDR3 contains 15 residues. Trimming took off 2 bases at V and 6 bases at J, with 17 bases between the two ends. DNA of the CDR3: TGTGCCAGCAGCTTAACACCAGACGGCCCCGGCGAGCAGTACTTC. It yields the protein CASSLTPDGPGEQYF. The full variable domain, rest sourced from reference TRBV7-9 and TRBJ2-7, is DTGVSQNPRHKITKRGQNVTFRCDPISEHNRLYWYRQTLGQGPEFLTYFQNEAQLEKSRLLSDRFSAERPKGSFSTLEIQRTEQGDSAMYLCASSLTPDGPGEQYFGPGTRLTVT.

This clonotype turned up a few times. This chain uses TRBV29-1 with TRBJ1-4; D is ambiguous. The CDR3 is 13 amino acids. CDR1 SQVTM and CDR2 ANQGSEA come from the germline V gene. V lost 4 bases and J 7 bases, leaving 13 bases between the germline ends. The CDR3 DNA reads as TGCAGCGTTGTAGAGTGGCCCGGTGAAAAACTGTTTTTT. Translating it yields CSVVEWPGEKLFF.

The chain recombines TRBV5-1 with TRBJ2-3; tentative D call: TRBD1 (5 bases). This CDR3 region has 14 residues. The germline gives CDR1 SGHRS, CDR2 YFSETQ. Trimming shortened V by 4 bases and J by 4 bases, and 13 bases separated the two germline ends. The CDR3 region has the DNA TGCGCCAGCAGCAAGACAGCATCCGCAGATACGCAGTATTTT. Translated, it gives CASSKTASADTQYF.

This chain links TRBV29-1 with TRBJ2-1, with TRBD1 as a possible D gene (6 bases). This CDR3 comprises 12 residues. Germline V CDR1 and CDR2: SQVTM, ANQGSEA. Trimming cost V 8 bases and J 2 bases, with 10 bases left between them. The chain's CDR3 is CSTGTPYNEQFF. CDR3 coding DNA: TGCAGCACCGGGACACCCTACAATGAGCAGTTCTTC.

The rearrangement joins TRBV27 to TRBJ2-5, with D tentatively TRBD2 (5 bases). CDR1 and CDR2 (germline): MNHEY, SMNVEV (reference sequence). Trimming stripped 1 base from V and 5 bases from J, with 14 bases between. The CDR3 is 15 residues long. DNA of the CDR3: TGTGCCAGCAGTTTATACGTCGAGGGAAGGGAGACCCAGTACTTC. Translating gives CASSLYVEGRETQYF.

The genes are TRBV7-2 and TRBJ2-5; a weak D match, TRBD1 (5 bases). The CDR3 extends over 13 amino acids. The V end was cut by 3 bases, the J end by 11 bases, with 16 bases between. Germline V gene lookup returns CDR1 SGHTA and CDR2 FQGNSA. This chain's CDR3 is CASSLSGYLEQYF. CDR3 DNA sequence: TGTGCCAGCAGCTTGTCAGGGTATCTGGAGCAGTACTTC.